This T cell receptor beta chain is drawn from a study of T cells in Graves' hyperthyroidism and ophthalmopathy. CDR1 is MNHNS, CDR2 SASEGT, per germline. There are 15 residues in the CDR3. Trimming took 6 bases from V and 7 from J, leaving 19 bases between them. This clonotype was seen more than once but under ten times. Amplification of TCR beta CDR3 regions used RNA as the template. A first-round RT-PCR of the TCR CDR3 used the HTBI primer set. MiXCR was run by TCRdb on the multiplex PCR reads, yielding one entry per CDR3 protein. This table holds around 520,000 distinct CDR3 sequences, approximately 14% found once.

This chain joins TRBV6-1 and TRBJ2-4; D ambiguous. Sequences were obtained from blood. The sequence came from a woman aged 40 to 50 with Graves' hyperthyroidism. The CDR3 region has the DNA TGTGCCAGCAGCCCCGCTGTTGTGGGCGCGAACATTCAGTACTTC. Its translation is CASSPAVVGANIQYF.